The 10 T cell receptor beta chains below were found in one sample sequenced in a study of cytomegalovirus exposure and HLA in healthy donors. Using immunoSEQ multiplex PCR, the repertoire was profiled, and TCRdb retains in-frame clones only, with some absent. The table records about 54,000 clones, over 85% of them present only once. The sequencing sample was made of PBMCs. These receptors originate from a woman aged 18-35 years in good health and CMV-seropositive.

The chain employs TRBV11-2 and TRBJ2-1; 9 bases match TRBD2. The CDR3 extends over 15 amino acids. The V gene end was trimmed by 5 bases and the J gene end by 6 bases; junction bases not matched to a gene: 8. Germline loops: CDR1 SGHAT, CDR2 FQNNGV. In DNA form, the CDR3 reads TGTGCCAGCAGCCCTCATACAGCGGGGGGCAATGAGCAGTTCTTC. Protein sequence: CASSPHTAGGNEQFF. Drawing the rest from reference TRBV11-2 and TRBJ2-1, the complete variable domain is EAGVAQSPRYKIIEKRQSVAFWCNPISGHATLYWYQQILGQGPKLLIQFQNNGVVDDSQLPKDRFSAERLKGVDSTLKIQPAKLEDSAVYLCASSPHTAGGNEQFFGPGTRLTVL.

V and J are TRBV30 and TRBJ2-5; 7 bases are shared with TRBD1. CDR3 length: 16 residues. Trimming at V came to 4 bases and at J to 0 bases, leaving 11 bases not matched to a gene. CDR1 and CDR2 from the germline V gene are GTSNPN and SVGIG (reference sequence). In DNA, the CDR3 is TGTGCCTGGAAGGGACAGCTTATGGACCACCAAGAGACCCAGTACTTC. This codes for CAWKGQLMDHQETQYF.

V and J are TRBV6-5 and TRBJ1-2; 9 bases are a match to TRBD1. Germline values: CDR1 MNHEY, CDR2 SVGAGI. After removal of 5 bases from V and 3 bases from J, the junction contained 7 bases not matched to a gene. The CDR3 covers 15 residues. For the CDR3, the DNA is TGTGCCAGCAGTAAACAGGGGGCCTGGGACTATGGCTACACCTTC. This codes for CASSKQGAWDYGYTF.

This CDR3 is CASNGLADNEQFF. CDR3 sequence (DNA): TGTGCCAGCAATGGACTAGCCGACAATGAGCAGTTCTTC. The rearrangement links TRBV2 to TRBJ2-1, with 8 bases identical to TRBD2. Germline CDR1 SNHLY, CDR2 FYNNEI. This CDR3 is 13 amino acids long. Trimming cost V 7 bases and J 5 bases; bases outside gene matches: 4.

This clone was observed a single time. This rearrangement joins TRBV5-1 to TRBJ2-2; 9 positions match TRBD1. After removal of 4 bases from V and 6 bases from J, the junction contained 7 bases not matched to a gene. The CDR3 loop spans 15 amino acids. The V gene's germline CDR1 is SGHRS and CDR2 YFSETQ. This CDR3 reads CASSQPGQGAGELFF. The CDR3 coding sequence is TGCGCCAGCAGCCAACCGGGACAGGGAGCCGGGGAGCTGTTTTTT. The full variable domain, completed using reference TRBV5-1 and TRBJ2-2, is KAGVTQTPRYLIKTRGQQVTLSCSPISGHRSVSWYQQTPGQGLQFLFEYFSETQRNKGNFPGRFSGRQFSNSRSEMNVSTLELGDSALYLCASSQPGQGAGELFFGEGSRLTVL.

The chain is built from TRBV28 and TRBJ2-3; 9 nucleotides line up with TRBD2. Unmatched junction bases numbered 12, after V lost 8 bases and J lost 0 bases. The CDR3 is made up of 17 amino acids. Germline values: CDR1 MDHEN, CDR2 SYDVKM. The CDR3 reads CASRRIAGALSTDTQYF. CDR3 bases: TGTGCCAGCCGTAGAATAGCGGGGGCCCTTAGCACAGATACGCAGTATTTT.

J is TRBJ2-2 and V is TRBV7-9; D gene uncertain. Germline lookup yields CDR1 SEHNR and CDR2 FQNEAQ (reference sequence). V lost 0 bases and J lost 5, with 4 bases in between. The CDR3 totals 13 residues. In DNA, the CDR3 is TGTGCCAGCAGCTTAGCACTGACCGGGGAGCTGTTTTTT. This sequence encodes CASSLALTGELFF. Full variable domain (remainder filled in from reference TRBV7-9 and TRBJ2-2): DTGVSQNPRHKITKRGQNVTFRCDPISEHNRLYWYRQTLGQGPEFLTYFQNEAQLEKSRLLSDRFSAERPKGSFSTLEIQRTEQGDSAMYLCASSLALTGELFFGEGSRLTVL.

The J gene is TRBJ2-1, the V gene TRBV29-1, with 10 bases matching TRBD1. Trimming took 5 bases from V and 3 from J; bases not matched to a gene: 10. The germline V gene has CDR1 SQVTM and CDR2 ANQGSEA. The CDR3 consists of 16 residues. CDR3 sequence reads: CSVPQTGTGVYNEQFF. The DNA of the CDR3 is TGCAGCGTTCCCCAGACCGGGACAGGGGTCTACAATGAGCAGTTCTTC.

The rearrangement links TRBV29-1 to TRBJ1-2; D gene unclear. Per the germline V gene, CDR1 is SQVTM and CDR2 is ANQGSEA. There are 12 residues in the CDR3. V lost 0 bases, J lost 7 bases, and 9 bases lay in between. The CDR3 nucleotides are TGCAGCGTTGAAGAGCCGCTGAGTGGCTACACCTTC. Amino acids: CSVEEPLSGYTF.

This clone was seen once. CDR3 loop: CASRTGGVGNTEAFF. The CDR3 coding sequence is TGTGCCAGCAGAACAGGGGGCGTGGGGAACACTGAAGCTTTCTTT. The J gene is TRBJ1-1, the V gene TRBV11-2, with 9 bases lining up with TRBD1. The CDR3 spans 15 residues. The trim removed 6 bases at V and 1 base at J, leaving 6 bases unmatched. Germline-derived CDR1 and CDR2 are SGHAT and FQNNGV.